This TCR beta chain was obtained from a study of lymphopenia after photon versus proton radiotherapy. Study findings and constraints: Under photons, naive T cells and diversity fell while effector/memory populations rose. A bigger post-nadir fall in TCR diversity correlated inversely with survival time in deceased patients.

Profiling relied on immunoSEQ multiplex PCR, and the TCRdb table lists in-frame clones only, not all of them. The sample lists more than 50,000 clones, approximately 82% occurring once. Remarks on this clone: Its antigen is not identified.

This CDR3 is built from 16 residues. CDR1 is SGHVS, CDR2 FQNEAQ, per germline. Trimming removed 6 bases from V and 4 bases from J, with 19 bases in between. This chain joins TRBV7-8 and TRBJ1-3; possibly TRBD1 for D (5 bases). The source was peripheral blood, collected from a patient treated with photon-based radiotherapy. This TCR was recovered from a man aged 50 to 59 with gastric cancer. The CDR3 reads CASRKTSTGQGNTIYF. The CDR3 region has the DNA TGTGCCAGCAGGAAGACCTCCACGGGGCAAGGAAACACCATATATTTT.